The rows below give T cell receptor beta chains drawn from one sample of a study of blood T cell repertoires in COVID-19. Sequencing used immunoSEQ multiplex PCR; TCRdb keeps in-frame clones, though not all of them. The sample has under 350,000 clones; about 89% are singletons. The sequenced sample consisted of peripheral blood. The source of these receptors is a man aged 35 to 55 with acute or convalescent COVID-19. Both conserved end residues are part of each CDR3. A D gene is named only where the DNA matches it firmly. Rows give clone size only sometimes, using once, few, many, or a class for an expanded clone.

- TRBJ1-1 TRBV2 once CASKEGRTEAFF TGTGCCAGCAAGGAGGGGAGGACTGAAGCTTTCTTT
TRBD2 TRBJ2-7 TRBV29-1 - CSVGGTRREQYF TGCAGCGTTGGGGGGACTAGGCGCGAGCAGTACTTC
- TRBJ1-1 TRBV11-2 - CASSLSGNTEAFF TGTGCCAGCAGCTTATCAGGGAACACTGAAGCTTTCTTT
TRBD1 TRBJ1-1 TRBV10-3 once CAISESTGGLYKAFF TGTGCCATCAGTGAGTCGACAGGGGGCTTATATAAAGCTTTCTTT
TRBD1 TRBJ1-2 TRBV25-1 - CASKGTGAEYGYTF TGTGCCAGCAAAGGGACAGGCGCAGAGTATGGCTACACCTTC
- TRBJ2-2 TRBV7-9 once CASSLRSGENTGELFF TGTGCCAGCAGCTTAAGGTCCGGAGAAAACACCGGGGAGCTGTTTTTT
TRBD1 TRBJ2-7 TRBV6-5 few CASSTRTGKAWEQYF TGTGCCAGCAGTACTCGGACAGGGAAGGCTTGGGAGCAGTACTTC
- TRBJ1-4 TRBV15 once CATSRDSILTAKWDEKLFF TGTGCCACCAGCAGAGATTCGATCTTGACTGCAAAGTGGGATGAAAAACTGTTTTTT
- TRBJ1-5 TRBV5-1 - CASSLGQVDQPQHF TGCGCCAGTTCCCTCGGACAAGTCGATCAGCCCCAGCATTTT
- TRBJ2-3 TRBV24-1 - CATSDRGTAHPTDTQYF TGTGCCACCAGTGACCGCGGGACCGCACACCCGACAGATACGCAGTATTTT
TRBD1 TRBJ1-1 TRBV27 - CASSLIIGTGRTEAFF TGTGCCAGCAGTTTAATAATCGGGACAGGGCGGACTGAAGCTTTCTTT
TRBD2 TRBJ2-2 TRBV7-2 - CASSLLGGGHTGELFF TGTGCCAGCAGCTTACTCGGGGGGGGACACACCGGGGAGCTGTTTTTT
TRBD1 TRBJ2-7 TRBV4-2 - CASSQPGQGKYEQYF TGTGCCAGCAGCCAACCGGGACAGGGGAAATACGAGCAGTACTTC
TRBD2 TRBJ2-7 TRBV18 - CASSPASGGTYEQYF TGTGCCAGCTCACCGGCTAGCGGGGGGACCTACGAGCAGTACTTC
TRBD1 TRBJ2-2 TRBV5-5 - CASSLRQGAGNTGELFF TGTGCCAGCAGTTTGAGACAGGGGGCAGGGAACACCGGGGAGCTGTTTTTT
TRBD1 TRBJ1-4 TRBV24-1 - CATTQAGQGLFEKLFF TGTGCCACCACTCAGGCCGGACAGGGGTTATTTGAAAAACTGTTTTTT
- TRBJ1-2 TRBV18 - CASSTQQGSAYGYTF TGTGCCAGCTCAACCCAACAGGGTTCGGCCTATGGCTACACCTTC
TRBD1 TRBJ1-2 TRBV6-5 - CASGDRGNLVVYTF TGTGCCAGCGGGGACAGGGGAAATCTTGTAGTCTACACCTTC
TRBD1 TRBJ1-2 TRBV19 - CASSPKTGTTKGYTF TGTGCCAGTAGCCCGAAGACAGGGACAACTAAAGGCTACACCTTC
- TRBJ1-5 TRBV9 - CASSVGGGAQGTQPQHF TGTGCCAGCAGCGTAGGGGGTGGAGCGCAGGGGACTCAGCCCCAGCATTTT
TRBD1 TRBJ2-1 TRBV12-3/TRBV12-4 once CASSWDSYNEQFF TGTGCCAGCAGTTGGGACAGCTACAATGAGCAGTTCTTC
- TRBJ1-2 TRBV29-1 - CSVETGYGYTF TGCAGCGTTGAGACGGGGTATGGCTACACCTTC
TRBD2 TRBJ2-1 TRBV5-1 - CASSFRPGTSGGGNEQFF TGCGCCAGCAGCTTTCGTCCCGGGACTAGCGGGGGGGGCAATGAGCAGTTCTTC
- TRBJ2-3 TRBV7-9 - CASSSTVRQGTDTQYF TGTGCCAGCAGCTCAACGGTCCGGCAGGGCACAGATACGCAGTATTTT
TRBD1 TRBJ2-2 TRBV2 - CASNRQGAGGELFF TGTGCCAGCAATCGACAGGGGGCCGGCGGGGAGCTGTTTTTT
- TRBJ1-1 TRBV30 - CASGQPNTEAFF TGTGCCTCGGGACAACCGAACACTGAAGCTTTCTTT
- TRBJ2-2 TRBV5-6 - CASSFDSNRWPGELFF TGTGCCAGCAGCTTTGATAGCAATCGATGGCCCGGGGAGCTGTTTTTT
TRBD1 TRBJ1-1 TRBV15 - CATSRDRQGAEAFF TGTGCCACCAGCAGAGATCGACAGGGGGCTGAAGCTTTCTTT
TRBD2 TRBJ2-3 TRBV7-3 - CASSLAGGDTQYF TGTGCCAGCAGCTTAGCGGGGGGAGATACGCAGTATTTT
- TRBJ1-5 TRBV14 - CASSQDLRQPQHF TGTGCCAGCAGCCAAGATTTGAGGCAGCCCCAGCATTTT
TRBD2 TRBJ2-1 TRBV30 - CAWSVMTSGGDNEQFF TGTGCCTGGAGTGTGATGACTAGCGGGGGGGACAATGAGCAGTTCTTC
TRBD1 TRBJ1-6 TRBV6-5 - CASSLGQGTSPLHF TGTGCCAGCAGTTTGGGACAGGGGACTTCACCCCTCCACTTT
- TRBJ2-2 TRBV9 few CASSVAQVFTGELFF TGTGCCAGCAGCGTAGCACAGGTGTTCACCGGGGAGCTGTTTTTT
- TRBJ2-1 TRBV12-5 - CASGFWPLEEKNEQFF TGTGCTAGTGGTTTTTGGCCCTTGGAGGAGAAAAATGAGCAGTTCTTC
- TRBJ1-2 TRBV3-1/TRBV3-2 - CASSPRAGDYGYTF TGTGCCAGCAGCCCCAGGGCGGGGGACTATGGCTACACCTTC
- TRBJ1-6 TRBV10-1 - CASSMTNNSPLHF TGCGCCAGCAGCATGACAAATAATTCACCCCTCCACTTT
TRBD2 TRBJ2-1 TRBV7-2 - CASSSSGGAWDEQFF TGTGCCAGCAGTTCTAGCGGGGGGGCATGGGATGAGCAGTTCTTC
- TRBJ1-2 TRBV14 - CASSQGGNYGYTF TGTGCCAGCAGCCAAGGGGGCAACTATGGCTACACCTTC
TRBD1 TRBJ2-2 TRBV27 - CASSFSTFRGLKTGELFF TGTGCCAGCAGTTTTTCAACATTCAGGGGGCTTAAGACCGGGGAGCTGTTTTTT
- TRBJ2-5 TRBV5-6 - CASSLLRVGETQYF TGTGCCAGCAGCTTGTTGAGGGTGGGGGAGACCCAGTACTTC
- TRBJ1-2 TRBV5-5 - CASSLDGDYGYTF TGTGCCAGCAGCCTGGACGGGGACTATGGCTACACCTTC